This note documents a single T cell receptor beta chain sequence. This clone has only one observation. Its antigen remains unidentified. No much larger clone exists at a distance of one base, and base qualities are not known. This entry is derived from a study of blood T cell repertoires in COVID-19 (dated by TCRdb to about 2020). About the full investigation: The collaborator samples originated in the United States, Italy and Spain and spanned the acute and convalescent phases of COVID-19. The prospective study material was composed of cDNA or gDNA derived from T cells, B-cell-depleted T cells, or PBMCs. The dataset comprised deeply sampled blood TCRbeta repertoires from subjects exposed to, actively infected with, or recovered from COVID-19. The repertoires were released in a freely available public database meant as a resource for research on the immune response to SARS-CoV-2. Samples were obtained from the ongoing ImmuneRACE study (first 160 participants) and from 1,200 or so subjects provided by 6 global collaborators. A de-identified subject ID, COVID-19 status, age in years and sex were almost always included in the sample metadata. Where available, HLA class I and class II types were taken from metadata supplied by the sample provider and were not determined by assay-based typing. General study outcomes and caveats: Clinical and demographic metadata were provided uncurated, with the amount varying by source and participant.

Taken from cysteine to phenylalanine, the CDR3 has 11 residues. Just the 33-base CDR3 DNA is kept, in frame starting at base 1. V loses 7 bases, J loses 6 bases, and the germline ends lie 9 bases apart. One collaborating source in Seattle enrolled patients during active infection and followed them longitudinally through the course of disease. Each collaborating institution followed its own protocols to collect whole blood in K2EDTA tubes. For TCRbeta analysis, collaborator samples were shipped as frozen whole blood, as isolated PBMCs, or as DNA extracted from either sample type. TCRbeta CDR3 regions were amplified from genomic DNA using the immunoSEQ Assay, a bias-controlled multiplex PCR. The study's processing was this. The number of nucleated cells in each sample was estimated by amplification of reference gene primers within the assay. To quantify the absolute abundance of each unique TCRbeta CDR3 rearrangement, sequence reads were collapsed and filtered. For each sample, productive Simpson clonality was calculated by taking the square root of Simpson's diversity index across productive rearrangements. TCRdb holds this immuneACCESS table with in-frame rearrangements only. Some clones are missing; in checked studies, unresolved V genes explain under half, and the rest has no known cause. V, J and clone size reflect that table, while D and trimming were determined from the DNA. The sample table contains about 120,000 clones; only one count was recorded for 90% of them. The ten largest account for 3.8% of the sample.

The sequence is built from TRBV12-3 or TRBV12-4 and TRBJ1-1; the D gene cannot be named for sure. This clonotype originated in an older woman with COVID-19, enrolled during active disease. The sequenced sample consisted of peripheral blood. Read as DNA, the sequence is TGTGCCAGCACCGTGGCGGCTGAAGCTTTCTTT. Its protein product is CASTVAAEAFF.